Following are 29 T cell receptor beta chains from one sample sequenced in a study of yellow fever vaccine responses in identical twins. MiXCR was run by TCRdb on the RT-PCR reads, yielding one entry per CDR3 protein. The data contain under 1,100 distinct CDR3 sequences, over 80% of them singletons. The sequences come from T cells from blood (PBMCs), unsorted or a sorted subset (not recorded which), collected before or after yellow fever vaccination (not recorded which). These receptors originate from a woman younger than 30 who received the yellow fever vaccine.

This clonotype appeared once. This chain connects TRBV6-4 to TRBJ2-1, with D possibly matching TRBD2 (6 bases). This CDR3 contains 16 residues. Germline V lookup: CDR1 MRHNA, CDR2 SNTAGT. Trimming left V 0 bases short and J 0 bases short, with 9 bases between. CDR3 in DNA: TGTGCCAGCAGTGACTCCGCGGGGAGCTCCTACAATGAGCAGTTCTTC. It encodes CASSDSAGSSYNEQFF.

The CDR3 coding sequence is TGTGCCAGCAGTGAGGCCGCGACAGGGGTGGGGTCACCCCTCCACTTT. Translation gives CASSEAATGVGSPLHF. The chain uses TRBV6-1 and TRBJ1-6, with TRBD1 matching 8 bases. Per germline, CDR1 MNHNS and CDR2 SASEGT. V dropped 3 bases and J dropped 10; count of bases not matched to a gene: 11. The CDR3 length is 16 residues.

This rearrangement joins TRBV5-5 to TRBJ2-5; D gene unclear. This CDR3 spans 12 amino acids. Germline CDR1 reads SGHKS; CDR2 reads YYEKEE (reference sequence). V was shortened by 0 bases and J by 5 bases, with 5 bases between the two germline ends. The CDR3 loop is CASSLGAETQYF. The CDR3 DNA sequence: TGTGCCAGCAGCTTGGGGGCGGAGACCCAGTACTTC.

The chain uses TRBV6-1 and TRBJ2-7; 8 positions match TRBD1. In germline, CDR1 is MNHNS, CDR2 SASEGT. The CDR3 contains 15 residues. The ends lost 6 bases at V and 0 bases at J; junction bases unmatched: 7. The CDR3 DNA follows: TGTGCCAGCAGAGAGGGACAGGTTAGCTCCTACGAGCAGTACTTC. Amino acids: CASREGQVSSYEQYF.

The rearrangement links TRBV29-1 to TRBJ2-3; TRBD2 matches 13 bases. The CDR3 consists of 14 residues. In germline, CDR1 is SQVTM, CDR2 ANQGSEA. V shed 7 bases and J 4 bases; nucleotides not matched to a gene: 5. CDR3 protein: CSATGLAGADTQYF. The CDR3, as DNA: TGCAGCGCAACTGGACTAGCGGGGGCAGATACGCAGTATTTT.

This chain connects TRBV10-1 to TRBJ2-2, with TRBD2 matching over 11 bases. Germline V lookup: CDR1 WNHNN, CDR2 SYGVQD (reference sequence). The CDR3 is 18 amino acids. Trimming took 6 bases from V and 2 from J; bases not matched to a gene: 11. The CDR3 nucleotides read TGCGCCAGCAGCAGTCTAGCGGGGGGACGTAGTAACACCGGGGAGCTGTTTTTT. Protein sequence: CASSSLAGGRSNTGELFF.

CDR3 sequence reads: CASSPGLSNQPQHF. As DNA, the CDR3 is TGTGCCAGCAGCCCAGGACTTAGCAATCAGCCCCAGCATTTT. This chain links TRBV7-3 with TRBJ1-5; D gene unclear. Germline CDR1 reads SGHTA; CDR2 reads FQGTGA. Trimming stripped 5 bases from V and 0 bases from J, with 8 bases between. The CDR3 loop spans 14 amino acids.

The chain joins TRBV18 to TRBJ2-7, with TRBD2 identical over 7 bases. The V gene's germline CDR1 is KGHSH and CDR2 LQKENI. Losses at the gene ends were 4 bases for V and 3 bases for J; bases not matched to a gene: 0. The CDR3 loop spans 12 amino acids. The chain's CDR3 is CASSRDYYEQYF. In DNA form, the CDR3 reads TGTGCCAGCTCACGGGACTACTACGAGCAGTACTTC.

The V call is TRBV20-1, the J call TRBJ2-5, with D possibly TRBD1 on 5 matching bases. Trimming pared 4 bases from V and 5 bases from J, leaving 11 bases between. The germline gives CDR1 DFQATT, CDR2 SNEGSKA (reference sequence). There are 12 residues in the CDR3. For the CDR3, the DNA is TGCAGTGCTAAGGGGATGTTGGAGACCCAGTACTTC. Translating gives CSAKGMLETQYF.

This clonotype has a single count. This sequence joins TRBV7-2 and TRBJ2-3; D gene unclear. CDR1 is SGHTA and CDR2 is FQGNSA in the germline V gene. The V end lost 5 bases, the J end lost 3 bases, and 15 bases lay between the germline ends. The CDR3 totals 15 residues. CDR3 DNA: TGTGCCAGCAGCCGAGGTGTCCTCGGTACAGATACGCAGTATTTT. Translated, it gives CASSRGVLGTDTQYF.

This chain joins TRBV11-3 and TRBJ1-2; D may be TRBD1 (6 bases). Looked up from germline, CDR1 is SGHNT and CDR2 is YENEEA. Trimming shortened V by 3 bases and J by 5 bases, and 10 bases separated the two germline ends. This CDR3 is built from 13 residues. The CDR3 DNA reads as TGTGCCAGCAGCTTGACAGGCGGATATGGCTACACCTTC. Protein: CASSLTGGYGYTF.

V usage is TRBV7-9 and J usage is TRBJ2-1; unclear D gene. The CDR3 covers 13 residues. Germline CDR1 and CDR2: SEHNR and FQNEAQ (reference sequence). Trimming stripped 1 base from V and 6 bases from J, with 7 bases between. The CDR3 nucleotides read TGTGCCAGCAGCTTAGACGGTGGCAATGAGCAGTTCTTC. This gives the protein CASSLDGGNEQFF.

The chain recombines TRBV11-3 with TRBJ2-1; possible D gene TRBD1, 5 bases. V gave up 2 bases and J gave up 0 bases, with 8 bases separating them. The CDR3 sequence is 15 residues long. The germline CDR1 and CDR2 sequences are SGHNT and YENEEA. CDR3 amino acids: CASSLSGASYNEQFF. The CDR3 nucleotides are TGTGCCAGCAGCTTATCTGGGGCCTCCTACAATGAGCAGTTCTTC.

The CDR3 spells CAISGGDSGELFF. CDR3 bases: TGTGCCATCAGTGGGGGGGACTCCGGGGAGCTGTTTTTT. V gene TRBV10-3 combines with J gene TRBJ2-2, with D possibly being TRBD2 (6 bases). The ends were cut back, 4 bases at V and 6 bases at J, with 9 bases in the middle. CDR1 is ENHRY and CDR2 is SYGVKD in the germline V gene. The CDR3 extends over 13 amino acids.

The chain combines TRBV4-1 with TRBJ2-3; no definite D call. This CDR3 spans 13 amino acids. Germline lookup yields CDR1 MGHRA and CDR2 YSYEKL. V gave up 1 base and J gave up 6 bases, with 8 bases separating them. The DNA for the CDR3 is TGCGCCAGCAGCCAAGGATATGGGGATACGCAGTATTTT. Translated, it gives CASSQGYGDTQYF.

J is TRBJ1-5 and V is TRBV15; TRBD1 is a possible D gene (6 bases). The V gene's germline CDR1 is LNHNV and CDR2 YYDKDF (reference sequence). The germline V and J ends were trimmed by 0 bases and 10 bases, with 16 bases remaining between them. The CDR3 has 15 amino acids. The CDR3 is CATSRDGTLYLPQHF. CDR3 coding DNA: TGTGCCACCAGCAGAGACGGGACACTCTATCTTCCCCAGCATTTT.

V and J are TRBV5-6 and TRBJ2-1; D possibly corresponds to TRBD1 (6 bases). Germline lookup yields CDR1 SGHDT and CDR2 YYEEEE. The CDR3 has 15 amino acids. Trimming cost V 0 bases and J 7 bases, with 14 bases left between them. The CDR3 sequence: CASSLGGHLSNEQFF. The CDR3 DNA reads TGTGCCAGCAGCTTGGGGGGGCACCTTTCAAATGAGCAGTTCTTC.

The chain uses TRBV12-3 or TRBV12-4 and TRBJ1-3; D is ambiguous. The CDR3 contains 14 residues. V shed 2 bases and J shed 6 bases, with 11 bases lying between them. The CDR3 region is CASSLYIVENTIYF. The DNA for the CDR3 is TGTGCCAGCAGTTTATACATAGTCGAAAACACCATATATTTT.

This clonotype was detected a few times. This chain connects TRBV9 to TRBJ2-1; possible D gene TRBD2, 6 bases. CDR1 and CDR2 (germline): SGDLS, YYNGEE. V was trimmed by 1 base and J by 1 base, leaving 12 bases between them. CDR3 length equals 16 residues. CDR3 loop: CASSVRTKQSYNEQFF. CDR3 DNA sequence: TGTGCCAGCAGCGTACGGACTAAACAGTCCTACAATGAGCAGTTCTTC.

The chain is built from TRBV7-3 and TRBJ2-2; D is possibly TRBD1 (6 bases). Trimming took 2 bases from V and 5 from J, leaving 12 bases between them. The CDR3 extends over 15 amino acids. Germline V gene sequence: CDR1 SGHTA, CDR2 FQGTGA. The CDR3 sequence: CASSLFVGATGELFF. The CDR3 coding sequence is TGTGCCAGCAGCTTATTCGTGGGGGCAACCGGGGAGCTGTTTTTT.

This clonotype was recorded a few times. This chain links TRBV3-1 with TRBJ2-1, with 9 nucleotides matching TRBD2. The trim removed 4 bases at V and 9 bases at J, leaving 10 bases unmatched. Per the germline V gene, CDR1 is LGHDT and CDR2 is YNNKEL (reference sequence). CDR3 length: 15 residues. In DNA form, the CDR3 reads TGTGCCAGCAGCCCTCTAGCGGGGAGGGCCGGTGAGCAGTTCTTC. This codes for CASSPLAGRAGEQFF.

The chain links TRBV11-1 to TRBJ2-5; D perhaps matches TRBD1 (6 bases). The germline V gene has CDR1 SGHAT and CDR2 FQDESV (reference sequence). This CDR3 has 17 amino acids. The V and J ends lost 1 base and 5 bases respectively, with 20 bases between them. CDR3 DNA: TGTGCCAGCAGCTTAGGAACCGAAGTGGGGGCGCTGGAGACCCAGTACTTC. Translated, it gives CASSLGTEVGALETQYF. Together with reference TRBV11-1 and TRBJ2-5, the CDR3 gives the full variable domain: EAEVAQSPRYKITEKSQAVAFWCDPISGHATLYWYRQILGQGPELLVQFQDESVVDDSQLPKDRFSAERLKGVDSTLKIQPAELGDSAMYLCASSLGTEVGALETQYFGPGTRLLVL.

V gene TRBV20-1 combines with J gene TRBJ2-3; D remains unclear. CDR1 and CDR2 (germline): DFQATT, SNEGSKA (reference sequence). The V and J ends lost 7 bases and 6 bases respectively, with 8 bases between them. This CDR3 has 10 residues. The CDR3 DNA is TGCAGTGTAGGGCGGGATACGCAGTATTTT. It encodes CSVGRDTQYF.

This clonotype was observed a few times. The chain links TRBV5-1 to TRBJ2-5, with 8 bases lining up with TRBD2. Germline V gene data show CDR1 as SGHRS and CDR2 as YFSETQ. With 4 bases clipped from V and 2 bases from J, the junction kept 10 bases outside the gene matches. This CDR3 is 16 amino acids long. CDR3 loop: CASSPATTSGQETQYF. CDR3 sequence (DNA): TGCGCCAGCAGCCCAGCCACAACTAGCGGACAAGAGACCCAGTACTTC.

For the CDR3, the DNA is TGCAGTGCTCTACCCGGGACTAGCCCCAACAATGAGCAGTTCTTC. It translates to CSALPGTSPNNEQFF. The chain combines TRBV20-1 with TRBJ2-1; TRBD2 matches 9 bases. Germline trimming cut 5 bases from V and 5 bases from J; bases unmatched to any gene: 10. Per germline, CDR1 DFQATT and CDR2 SNEGSKA (reference sequence). The CDR3 runs to 15 residues.

This rearrangement joins TRBV11-3 to TRBJ2-1; D might be TRBD2 (6 bases). The CDR3 loop spans 15 amino acids. Germline V gene data show CDR1 as SGHNT and CDR2 as YENEEA. The ends were cut back, 1 base at V and 8 bases at J, with 15 bases in the middle. CDR3 in amino acids: CASSLGQSTGDEQFF. The DNA for the CDR3 is TGTGCCAGCAGCTTAGGTCAGTCCACGGGGGATGAGCAGTTCTTC. Based on the CDR3 plus reference TRBV11-3 and TRBJ2-1, the full variable domain is EAGVVQSPRYKIIEKKQPVAFWCNPISGHNTLYWYLQNLGQGPELLIRYENEEAVDDSQLPKDRFSAERLKGVDSTLKIQPAELGDSAVYLCASSLGQSTGDEQFFGPGTRLTVL.

The gene calls are TRBV29-1 and TRBJ2-2, with D maybe TRBD1 (7 bases). V lost 7 bases and J 8 bases, leaving 23 bases between the germline ends. The CDR3 is 15 residues long. Per the germline V gene, CDR1 is SQVTM and CDR2 is ANQGSEA. CDR3 nucleotide sequence: TGCAGCGCCGCCGGGAAGAGACAGGGAGGAGGGGAGCTGTTTTTT. It encodes CSAAGKRQGGGELFF.

The chain combines TRBV6-1 with TRBJ1-1; the D is unclear. The germline CDR1 and CDR2 sequences are MNHNS and SASEGT. The CDR3 is made up of 11 amino acids. Deletions cut 6 bases from V and 2 bases from J, with 4 bases between. In DNA, the CDR3 is TGTGCCAGCAGACTCAACACTGAAGCTTTCTTT. It yields the protein CASRLNTEAFF.

V and J are TRBV6-5 and TRBJ2-6, with TRBD1 identical over 7 bases. J gave up 4 bases and V 0 bases, and 3 bases lay outside the gene matches. This CDR3 is built from 16 residues. CDR1 is MNHEY, CDR2 SVGAGI, per germline. CDR3 protein: CASSYSTGSGANVLTF. In DNA form, the CDR3 reads TGTGCCAGCAGTTACTCGACAGGGTCCGGGGCCAACGTCCTGACTTTC.